One sample yielded the 26 T cell receptor beta chains listed below, sequenced in a study of blood T cell repertoires in COVID-19. Method: immunoSEQ multiplex PCR; TCRdb's copy keeps in-frame clones and lacks some. The profile covers fewer than 130,000 clones, with 60% to 80% appearing a single time and around 16% taken by the ten largest. Sequencing was performed on peripheral blood. The origin of the receptors is a woman older than 75 with active or convalescent COVID-19.

The V gene is TRBV5-1, the J gene TRBJ2-2; 7 nucleotides line up with TRBD2. The germline V gene has CDR1 SGHRS and CDR2 YFSETQ. The length of the CDR3 is 17 residues. Germline trimming cut 0 bases from V and 4 bases from J; bases unmatched to any gene: 9. The DNA for the CDR3 is TGCGCCAGCAGCTTGGGGGACTACCAAATTTTCACCGGGGAGCTGTTTTTT. Residues: CASSLGDYQIFTGELFF.

This sequence joins TRBV25-1 and TRBJ2-7, with 8 bases fitting TRBD2. The V gene end was trimmed by 5 bases and the J gene end by 9 bases; junction bases not matched to a gene: 15. This CDR3 has 15 amino acids. Germline CDR1 MGHDK, CDR2 SYGVNS. CDR3 protein: CASSPPGSSGRVQYF. DNA for the CDR3: TGTGCCAGCAGTCCGCCGGGATCCAGCGGGAGAGTGCAGTACTTC.

This chain links TRBV9 with TRBJ2-2; 7 bases map to TRBD1. Germline V gene lookup returns CDR1 SGDLS and CDR2 YYNGEE. The CDR3 covers 15 residues. After removal of 2 bases from V and 0 bases from J, the junction contained 1 base not matched to a gene. The CDR3 protein is CASSVGTANTGELFF. The DNA of the CDR3 is TGTGCCAGCAGCGTCGGGACAGCGAACACCGGGGAGCTGTTTTTT.

The V and J genes are TRBV30 and TRBJ2-1; 10 bases fit TRBD2. The V gene's germline CDR1 is GTSNPN and CDR2 SVGIG (reference sequence). Trimming removed 7 bases from V and 0 bases from J; junction bases left unmatched: 3. The CDR3 has 14 amino acids. The chain's CDR3 is CASPSGSSYNEQFF. The CDR3 region has the DNA TGTGCCTCCCCTAGCGGGAGCTCCTACAATGAGCAGTTCTTC.

This sequence joins TRBV11-2 and TRBJ1-5; 8 nucleotides match TRBD1. The germline CDR1 and CDR2 sequences are SGHAT and FQNNGV. Germline trimming cut 5 bases from V and 7 bases from J; bases unmatched to any gene: 13. The CDR3 loop spans 16 amino acids. Here the CDR3 reads CASSHTPGQGGQPQHF. CDR3 nucleotide sequence: TGTGCCAGCAGCCATACGCCTGGACAGGGTGGCCAGCCCCAGCATTTT.

Here the CDR3 reads CASSSRGINQPQHF. The CDR3 nucleotides read TGTGCCAGCAGCTCTAGGGGGATTAATCAGCCCCAGCATTTT. The chain combines TRBV5-6 with TRBJ1-5, with D maybe TRBD1 (6 bases). V was clipped by 3 bases and J by 4 bases, with 11 bases between them. The CDR3 loop spans 14 amino acids. The germline gives CDR1 SGHDT, CDR2 YYEEEE.

This clone was seen just once. The chain combines TRBV7-9 with TRBJ2-3, with 7 positions matching TRBD1. CDR3 size: 15 residues. With V trimmed by 5 bases and J by 4 bases, 9 bases remained unmatched. Germline values: CDR1 SEHNR, CDR2 FQNEAQ (reference sequence). The CDR3 sequence is CASSRNEQGADTQYF. The CDR3 DNA sequence: TGTGCCAGCAGCCGGAATGAGCAGGGGGCAGATACGCAGTATTTT.

This clone was picked up a small number of times. This chain connects TRBV5-1 to TRBJ2-5; D uncertain. CDR3 size: 16 residues. V lost 4 bases to trimming and J lost 5 bases, with 21 bases between them. The V gene's germline CDR1 is SGHRS and CDR2 YFSETQ. For the CDR3, the DNA is TGCGCCAGCAGCCTGACCGGGTTTGAGGCCGGGGAGACCCAGTACTTC. Translating gives CASSLTGFEAGETQYF.

The chain couples TRBV5-1 to TRBJ1-1; D remains ambiguous. Germline V gene data show CDR1 as SGHRS and CDR2 as YFSETQ. CDR3 size: 13 residues. The ends were cut back, 4 bases at V and 7 bases at J, with 14 bases in the middle. CDR3 amino acids: CASSLTGLNEAFF. The CDR3 DNA reads as TGCGCCAGCAGCCTGACCGGGTTAAATGAAGCTTTCTTT.

CDR3 coding DNA: TGTGCCAGCAGCCCCGATCGGGATACGCAGTATTTT. Protein product: CASSPDRDTQYF. This chain links TRBV3-1 (or the pseudogene TRBV3-2) with TRBJ2-3; the D is unclear. The CDR3 covers 12 residues. Looked up from germline, CDR1 is LGHDT and CDR2 is YNNKEL (reference sequence). Trimming took 4 bases from V and 6 from J, leaving 8 bases between them.

The J gene is TRBJ1-2, the V gene TRBV3-1 (or the pseudogene TRBV3-2), with TRBD1 identical over 7 bases. Germline values: CDR1 LGHDT, CDR2 YNNKEL (reference sequence). J gave up 8 bases and V 0 bases, and 6 bases lay outside the gene matches. The CDR3 covers 14 residues. In DNA, the CDR3 is TGTGCCAGCAGCCAAGATCGGTCAGGGGGAGGCTACACCTTC. Amino acids: CASSQDRSGGGYTF.

The J gene is TRBJ1-2, the V gene TRBV9; the D is unclear. The germline V and J ends were trimmed by 0 bases and 2 bases, with 8 bases remaining between them. This CDR3 spans 14 amino acids. Germline loops: CDR1 SGDLS, CDR2 YYNGEE. CDR3 amino acids: CASSVVSANYGYTF. For the CDR3, the DNA is TGTGCCAGCAGCGTAGTTTCCGCGAACTATGGCTACACCTTC. Using reference TRBV9 and TRBJ1-2 for the parts outside the CDR3, the full variable domain is DSGVTQTPKHLITATGQRVTLRCSPRSGDLSVYWYQQSLDQGLQFLIQYYNGEERAKGNILERFSAQQFPDLHSELNLSSLELGDSALYFCASSVVSANYGYTFGSGTRLTVV.

This chain connects TRBV5-1 to TRBJ1-2; a possible D gene is TRBD1 (5 bases). Germline V gene sequence: CDR1 SGHRS, CDR2 YFSETQ. V dropped 5 bases and J dropped 4 bases, with 12 bases sitting between them. CDR3 length: 13 residues. CDR3 in amino acids: CASRGPDGYGYTF. CDR3 sequence (DNA): TGCGCCAGCAGGGGGCCCGACGGCTATGGCTACACCTTC.

V gene TRBV18 combines with J gene TRBJ1-1; D gene ambiguous. This CDR3 has 13 residues. Germline loops: CDR1 KGHSH, CDR2 LQKENI. Trimming took off 3 bases at V and 0 bases at J, with 5 bases between the two ends. The CDR3 DNA is TGTGCCAGCTCACCCAGATTGAACACTGAAGCTTTCTTT. This encodes CASSPRLNTEAFF.

The rearrangement links TRBV29-1 to TRBJ2-1; the D gene is possibly TRBD2 (5 bases). This CDR3 region has 14 residues. Per germline, CDR1 SQVTM and CDR2 ANQGSEA. V was shortened by 4 bases and J by 0 bases, with 10 bases between the two germline ends. This chain's CDR3 is CSVAAAISYNEQFF. The CDR3 DNA sequence: TGCAGCGTTGCAGCGGCAATCTCCTACAATGAGCAGTTCTTC.

The chain has TRBV7-3 and TRBJ2-1; 9 bases map to TRBD2. V gave up 3 bases and J gave up 15 bases; unmatched junction bases: 9. This CDR3 is built from 13 residues. Per germline, CDR1 SGHTA and CDR2 FQGTGA. In DNA, the CDR3 is TGTGCCAGCAGCTTCTCCTCGACTAGCGGAAGGTTCTTC. This encodes CASSFSSTSGRFF.

The J gene is TRBJ1-2, the V gene TRBV5-1; D might be TRBD1 (5 bases). Trimming pared 4 bases from V and 6 bases from J, leaving 16 bases between. Germline V gives CDR1 SGHRS, CDR2 YFSETQ. CDR3 length: 14 residues. The CDR3 DNA reads TGCGCCAGCAGCAATCAGGGATCGGATCATGGCTACACCTTC. This codes for CASSNQGSDHGYTF. Based on the CDR3 plus reference TRBV5-1 and TRBJ1-2, the full variable domain is KAGVTQTPRYLIKTRGQQVTLSCSPISGHRSVSWYQQTPGQGLQFLFEYFSETQRNKGNFPGRFSGRQFSNSRSEMNVSTLELGDSALYLCASSNQGSDHGYTFGSGTRLTVV.

The chain employs TRBV5-4 and TRBJ2-3; 7 nucleotides agree with TRBD2. The CDR3 is 15 residues long. Germline V gene sequence: CDR1 SGHNT, CDR2 YYREEE (reference sequence). With V trimmed by 4 bases and J by 4 bases, 9 bases remained unmatched. The CDR3 DNA sequence: TGTGCCAGCAGCCCAACGACTAGCTTAGCAGATACGCAGTATTTT. Its translation is CASSPTTSLADTQYF.

Here the CDR3 DNA reads TGTGCCAGCAGCACCGGACAGGGATCCTACGAGCAGTACTTC. It encodes CASSTGQGSYEQYF. The chain uses TRBV5-6 and TRBJ2-7, with 8 bases that match TRBD1. J was trimmed by 1 base and V by 4 bases; bases with no gene match: 4. Germline values: CDR1 SGHDT, CDR2 YYEEEE. This CDR3 region has 14 residues.

The chain joins TRBV18 to TRBJ2-7; TRBD2 agrees at 9 bases. Germline V gene sequence: CDR1 KGHSH, CDR2 LQKENI. This CDR3 has 14 amino acids. Germline trimming cut 5 bases from V and 3 bases from J; bases unmatched to any gene: 5. DNA for the CDR3: TGTGCCAGCTCATTAGCGGGAGTCAACTACGAGCAGTACTTC. Amino acids: CASSLAGVNYEQYF.

The chain couples TRBV19 to TRBJ2-4; 7 positions agree with TRBD2. This CDR3 region has 17 residues. Losses at the gene ends were 5 bases for V and 4 bases for J; bases not matched to a gene: 14. Germline V lookup: CDR1 LNHDA, CDR2 SQIVND (reference sequence). CDR3 sequence reads: CASSSALLTSRKNIQYF. Here the CDR3 DNA reads TGTGCCAGTAGTTCGGCTCTTCTGACTAGCAGGAAAAACATTCAGTACTTC.

The CDR3 reads CSAGGQVEAFF. In nucleotides, the CDR3 is TGCAGTGCTGGGGGACAGGTCGAGGCTTTCTTT. The chain carries TRBV20-1 and TRBJ1-1; 8 bases match TRBD1. V lost 5 bases and J lost 11; bases outside the gene matches: 7. Germline CDR1 is DFQATT and CDR2 is SNEGSKA (reference sequence). The length of the CDR3 is 11 residues.

This sequence joins TRBV2 and TRBJ1-2, with D hard to call. Germline V gene lookup returns CDR1 SNHLY and CDR2 FYNNEI. The germline V and J ends were trimmed by 1 base and 4 bases, with 7 bases remaining between them. This CDR3 region has 13 residues. CDR3 bases: TGTGCCAGCAGTGAAGGACTGGGCTATGGCTACACCTTC. Its translation: CASSEGLGYGYTF.

This chain joins TRBV28 and TRBJ1-1; the D is unclear. V lost 2 bases and J lost 7, with 8 bases in between. Per germline, CDR1 MDHEN and CDR2 SYDVKM. This CDR3 has 12 amino acids. The CDR3 sequence: CASSLGEGEAFF. CDR3 coding DNA: TGTGCCAGCAGTTTAGGGGAGGGTGAAGCTTTCTTT.

This clone was seen once. The chain links TRBV5-8 to TRBJ2-3, with D unclear. Germline assignment: CDR1 SGHTS and CDR2 YDEGEE. V was cut by 2 bases and J by 6 bases, with 10 bases left in between. The CDR3 runs 13 residues. The CDR3 DNA reads as TGTGCCAGCAGCTTTCAAGAGACTGATACGCAGTATTTT. Translating gives CASSFQETDTQYF.

The chain recombines TRBV14 with TRBJ2-5, with D perhaps matching TRBD2 (6 bases). Germline V lookup: CDR1 SGHDN, CDR2 FVKESK. V lost 1 base, J lost 5 bases, and 11 bases lay in between. This CDR3 is built from 14 residues. The CDR3 DNA is TGTGCCAGCAGCCAAGTTCGGGAGAGGGAGACCCAGTACTTC. Its protein product is CASSQVRERETQYF.